This TCR beta chain was sequenced during a study of cytomegalovirus exposure and HLA in healthy donors. The PCR had 60 Vbeta and 13 Jbeta primers. Generated by immunoSEQ multiplex PCR, the TCRdb table keeps only in-frame clones and is missing some. The table has roughly 140,000 clones, approximately 78% seen once. The CDR3 covers 15 residues. The germline CDR1 and CDR2 sequences are MDHEN and SYDVKM. V dropped 6 bases and J dropped 7; count of bases not matched to a gene: 9. Study-wide results and caveats: The authors enumerated over 150 TCR beta chains as linked to cytomegalovirus. Later analysis showed most CMV-associated TCR beta chains appearing HLA-restricted. One variant, a missense change in DCLRE1C, was linked in a later analysis to TCR beta V- and J-gene trimming. Reported performance of the classifier showed diagnosis of cytomegalovirus status with high specificity and sensitivity.

In the case of this clone: As yet, its antigen is unknown.

The chain links TRBV28 to TRBJ2-4; 10 bases are shared with TRBD2. Sample: PBMCs. The sequence derives from a woman aged 40 to 55 in good health and CMV-seropositive. The chain's CDR3 is CASSTDHSGRNIQYF. The CDR3 nucleotides are TGTGCCAGCAGCACAGACCATAGCGGGAGGAACATTCAGTACTTC.